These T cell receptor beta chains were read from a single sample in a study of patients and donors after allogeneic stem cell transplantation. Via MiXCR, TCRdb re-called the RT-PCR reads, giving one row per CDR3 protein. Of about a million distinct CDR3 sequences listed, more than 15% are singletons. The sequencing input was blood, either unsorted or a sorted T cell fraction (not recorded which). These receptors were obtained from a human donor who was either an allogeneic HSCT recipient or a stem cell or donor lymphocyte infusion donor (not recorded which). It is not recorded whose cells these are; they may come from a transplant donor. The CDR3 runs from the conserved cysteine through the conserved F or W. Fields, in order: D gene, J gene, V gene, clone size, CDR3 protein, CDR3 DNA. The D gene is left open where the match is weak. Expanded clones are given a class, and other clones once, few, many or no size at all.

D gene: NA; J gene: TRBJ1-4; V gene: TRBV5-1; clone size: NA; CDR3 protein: CASSLGGEVHEKLFF; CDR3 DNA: TGCGCCAGCAGCTTGGGTGGGGAAGTACACGAAAAACTGTTTTTT
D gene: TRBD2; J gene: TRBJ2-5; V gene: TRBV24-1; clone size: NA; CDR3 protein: CATSATGAGVKQETQYF; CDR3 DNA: TGTGCCACCAGTGCCACAGGAGCGGGGGTCAAGCAAGAGACCCAGTACTTC
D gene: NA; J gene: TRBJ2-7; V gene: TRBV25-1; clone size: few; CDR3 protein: CASSETDEQYF; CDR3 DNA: TGTGCCAGCAGTGAGACAGACGAGCAGTACTTC
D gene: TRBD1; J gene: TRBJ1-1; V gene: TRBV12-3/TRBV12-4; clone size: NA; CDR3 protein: CASSGQGTMNTEAFF; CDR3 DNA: TGTGCCAGCAGCGGACAGGGAACGATGAACACTGAAGCTTTCTTT
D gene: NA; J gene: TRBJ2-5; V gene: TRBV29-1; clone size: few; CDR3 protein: CSVEYGQTQETQYF; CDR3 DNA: TGCAGCGTTGAATACGGTCAGACCCAAGAGACCCAGTACTTC
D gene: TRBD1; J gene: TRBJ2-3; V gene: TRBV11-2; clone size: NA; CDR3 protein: CASSAVWDRVEDTQYF; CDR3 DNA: TGTGCCAGCAGTGCCGTTTGGGACAGGGTGGAAGATACGCAGTATTTT
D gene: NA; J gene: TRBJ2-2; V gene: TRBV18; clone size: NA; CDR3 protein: CASSPDRDNTGELFF; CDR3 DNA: TGTGCCAGCTCACCCGACAGAGATAACACCGGGGAGCTGTTTTTT
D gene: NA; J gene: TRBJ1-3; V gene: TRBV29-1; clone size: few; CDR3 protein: CSVEGYGRATGNTIYF; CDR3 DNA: TGCAGCGTTGAAGGATACGGCAGGGCTACCGGAAACACCATATATTTT
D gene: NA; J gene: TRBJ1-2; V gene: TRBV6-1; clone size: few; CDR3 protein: CASSPGVRIYGYTF; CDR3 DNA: TGTGCCAGCAGCCCCGGCGTGAGGATCTATGGCTACACCTTC
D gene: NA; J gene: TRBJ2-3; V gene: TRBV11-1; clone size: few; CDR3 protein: CASSKARVSTDTQYF; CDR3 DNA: TGTGCCAGCAGCAAAGCGCGGGTTAGCACAGATACGCAGTATTTT
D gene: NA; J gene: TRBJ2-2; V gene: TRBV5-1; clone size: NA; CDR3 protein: CASSLGGTRNTGELFF; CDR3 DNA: TGCGCCAGCAGCTTGGGCGGGACACGGAACACCGGGGAGCTGTTTTTT
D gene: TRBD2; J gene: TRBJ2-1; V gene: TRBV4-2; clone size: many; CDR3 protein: CASSQDGASGGKRHNEQFF; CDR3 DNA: TGTGCCAGCAGCCAAGATGGGGCTAGCGGGGGGAAGAGACACAATGAGCAGTTCTTC
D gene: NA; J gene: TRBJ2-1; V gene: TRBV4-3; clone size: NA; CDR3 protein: CASSQELWRVQVEQFF; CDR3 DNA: TGCGCCAGCAGCCAAGAACTTTGGCGGGTGCAGGTTGAGCAGTTCTTC
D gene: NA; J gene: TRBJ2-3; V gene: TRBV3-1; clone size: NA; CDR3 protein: CASSQEGQRYTDTQYF; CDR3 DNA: TGTGCCAGCAGCCAGGAGGGACAGCGGTACACAGATACGCAGTATTTT
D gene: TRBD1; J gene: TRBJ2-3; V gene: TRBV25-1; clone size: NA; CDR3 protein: CASVGDRGPDTQYF; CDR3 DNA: TGTGCCAGCGTTGGGGACAGGGGCCCAGATACGCAGTATTTT
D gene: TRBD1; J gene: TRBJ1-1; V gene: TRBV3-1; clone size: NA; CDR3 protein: CASSEDRVFIWNTEAFF; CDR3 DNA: TGTGCCAGCAGCGAAGACAGGGTTTTTATTTGGAACACTGAAGCTTTCTTT
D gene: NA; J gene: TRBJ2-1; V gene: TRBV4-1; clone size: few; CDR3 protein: CASSQYGPSSYNEQFF; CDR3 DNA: TGCGCCAGCAGCCAATACGGGCCAAGCTCCTACAATGAGCAGTTCTTC
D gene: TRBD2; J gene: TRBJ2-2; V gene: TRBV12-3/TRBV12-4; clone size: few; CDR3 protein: CASTPSGRARTGELFF; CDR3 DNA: TGTGCCAGCACTCCTAGCGGGAGGGCCAGGACCGGGGAGCTGTTTTTT
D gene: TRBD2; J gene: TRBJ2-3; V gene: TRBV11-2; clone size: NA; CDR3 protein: CASSLVAGTPDTQYF; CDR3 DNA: TGTGCCAGCAGTCTTGTAGCGGGGACTCCAGATACGCAGTATTTT
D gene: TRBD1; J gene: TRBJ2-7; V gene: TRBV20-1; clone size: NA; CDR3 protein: CSARQGKVYEQYF; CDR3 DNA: TGCAGTGCTCGACAGGGGAAAGTGTACGAGCAGTACTTC
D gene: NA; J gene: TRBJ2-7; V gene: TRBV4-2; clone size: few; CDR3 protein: CASSQGLAAEQYF; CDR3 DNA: TGTGCCAGCAGCCAAGGATTAGCTGCCGAGCAGTACTTC
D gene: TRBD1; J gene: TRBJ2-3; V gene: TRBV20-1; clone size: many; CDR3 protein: CSATGTVNTDTQYF; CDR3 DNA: TGCAGTGCCACCGGGACAGTGAACACAGATACGCAGTATTTT
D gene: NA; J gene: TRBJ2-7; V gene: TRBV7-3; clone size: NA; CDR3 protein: CASSSGPEYEQYF; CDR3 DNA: TGTGCCAGCAGCTCGGGACCTGAGTACGAGCAGTACTTC
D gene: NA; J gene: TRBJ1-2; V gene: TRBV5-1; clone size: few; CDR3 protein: CASSGGDPTPLFWGYTF; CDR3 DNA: TGCGCCAGCAGCGGGGGGGATCCAACTCCTCTCTTTTGGGGCTACACCTTC
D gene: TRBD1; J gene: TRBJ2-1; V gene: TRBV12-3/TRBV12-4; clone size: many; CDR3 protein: CASSLGQGAGLSYNEQFF; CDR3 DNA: TGTGCCAGCAGTTTGGGACAGGGTGCAGGCCTCTCCTACAATGAGCAGTTCTTC
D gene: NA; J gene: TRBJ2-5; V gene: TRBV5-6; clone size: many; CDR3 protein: CASSLDAVQETQYF; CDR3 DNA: TGTGCCAGCAGCTTGGACGCGGTCCAAGAGACCCAGTACTTC
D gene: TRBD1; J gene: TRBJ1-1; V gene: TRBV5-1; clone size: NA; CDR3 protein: CASSLGETGGGTEAFF; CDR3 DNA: TGCGCCAGCAGCTTGGGGGAGACAGGGGGAGGAACTGAAGCTTTCTTT
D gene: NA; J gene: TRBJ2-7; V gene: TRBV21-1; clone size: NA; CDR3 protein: CASSTKGAYEQYF; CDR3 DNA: TGTGCCAGCAGCACCAAGGGAGCCTACGAGCAGTACTTC
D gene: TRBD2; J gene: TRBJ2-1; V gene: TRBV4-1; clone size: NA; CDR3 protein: CASSRLADYNEQFF; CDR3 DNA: TGCGCCAGCAGCCGACTAGCGGACTACAATGAGCAGTTCTTC
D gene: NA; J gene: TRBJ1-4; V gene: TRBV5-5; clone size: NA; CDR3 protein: CASSLFRGKPTNEKLFF; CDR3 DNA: TGTGCCAGCAGCTTGTTCAGGGGAAAACCAACTAATGAAAAACTGTTTTTT
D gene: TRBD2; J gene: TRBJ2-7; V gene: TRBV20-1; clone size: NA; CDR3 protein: CSARPAPSGSREQYF; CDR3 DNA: TGCAGTGCTAGACCAGCCCCTAGCGGGAGTAGAGAGCAGTACTTC
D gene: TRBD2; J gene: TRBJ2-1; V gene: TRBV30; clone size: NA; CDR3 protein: CAWTSGTTFNEQFF; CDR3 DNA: TGTGCCTGGACCTCGGGGACTACCTTCAATGAGCAGTTCTTC
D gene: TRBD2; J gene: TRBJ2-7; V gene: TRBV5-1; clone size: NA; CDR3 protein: CASSLDSGGNYEQYF; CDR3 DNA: TGCGCCAGCAGCTTGGACAGCGGGGGGAACTACGAGCAGTACTTC
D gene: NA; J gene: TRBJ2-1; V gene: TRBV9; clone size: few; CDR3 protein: CASSVQGGGSYNEQFF; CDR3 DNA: TGTGCCAGCAGCGTACAAGGCGGTGGCTCCTACAATGAGCAGTTCTTC
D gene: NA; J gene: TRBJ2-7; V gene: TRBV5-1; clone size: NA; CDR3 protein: CASSFKEQYF; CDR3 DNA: TGCGCCAGCAGCTTTAAGGAGCAGTACTTC
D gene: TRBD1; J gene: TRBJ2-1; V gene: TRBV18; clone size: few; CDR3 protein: CASSPGQHNEQFF; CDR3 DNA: TGTGCCAGCTCACCGGGACAGCACAATGAGCAGTTCTTC
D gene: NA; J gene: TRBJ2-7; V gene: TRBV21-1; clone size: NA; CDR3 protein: CASSPGTQGIHEQYF; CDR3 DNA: TGTGCCAGCAGCCCCGGCACACAGGGAATCCACGAGCAGTACTTC
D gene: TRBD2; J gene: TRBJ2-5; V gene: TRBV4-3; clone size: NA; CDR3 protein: CASSQEALAGGETQYF; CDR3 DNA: TGCGCCAGCAGCCAAGAAGCCCTAGCGGGGGGTGAGACCCAGTACTTC
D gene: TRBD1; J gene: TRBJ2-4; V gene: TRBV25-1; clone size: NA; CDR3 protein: CASNDTGQSKNIQYF; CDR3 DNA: TGTGCCAGCAACGATACGGGACAGTCAAAAAACATTCAGTACTTC
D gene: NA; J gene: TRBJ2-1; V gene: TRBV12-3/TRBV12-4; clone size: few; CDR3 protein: CASSPPDSGATYGQFF; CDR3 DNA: TGTGCCAGCAGCCCTCCGGATAGCGGCGCGACCTATGGGCAGTTCTTC
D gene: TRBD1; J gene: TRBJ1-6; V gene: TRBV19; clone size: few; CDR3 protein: CASSIRDRPRSPLHF; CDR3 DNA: TGTGCCAGTAGTATACGGGACAGGCCTCGGTCACCCCTCCACTTT
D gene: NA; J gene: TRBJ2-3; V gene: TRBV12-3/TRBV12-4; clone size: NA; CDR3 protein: CASRTPLRDVQYF; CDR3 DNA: TGTGCCAGCAGAACCCCCCTCCGGGATGTGCAGTATTTT
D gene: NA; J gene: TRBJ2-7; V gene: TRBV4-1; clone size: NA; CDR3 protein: CASSHNQEFIYEQYF; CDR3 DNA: TGCGCCAGCAGCCACAATCAGGAGTTTATCTACGAGCAGTACTTC
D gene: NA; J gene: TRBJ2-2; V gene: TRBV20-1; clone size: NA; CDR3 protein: CSADGGVFGELFF; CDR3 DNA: TGCAGTGCTGATGGTGGGGTCTTTGGGGAGCTGTTTTTT
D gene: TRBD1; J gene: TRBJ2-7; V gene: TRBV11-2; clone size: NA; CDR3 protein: CASSLGRGTGGYEQYF; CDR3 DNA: TGTGCCAGCAGCTTAGGGAGGGGGACAGGGGGTTACGAGCAGTACTTC
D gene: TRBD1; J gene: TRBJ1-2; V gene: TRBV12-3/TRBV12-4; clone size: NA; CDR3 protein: CASSFIGTAYGYTF; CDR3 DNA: TGTGCCAGCAGTTTTATCGGGACAGCCTATGGCTACACCTTC
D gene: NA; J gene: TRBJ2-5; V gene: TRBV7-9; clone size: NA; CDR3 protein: CASSLGIQQETQYF; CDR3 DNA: TGTGCCAGCAGCTTAGGGATACAACAAGAGACCCAGTACTTC
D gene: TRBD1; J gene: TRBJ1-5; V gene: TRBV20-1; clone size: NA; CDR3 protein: CSAPLQGAGQPQHF; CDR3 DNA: TGCAGTGCGCCCCTCCAGGGGGCGGGTCAGCCCCAGCATTTT
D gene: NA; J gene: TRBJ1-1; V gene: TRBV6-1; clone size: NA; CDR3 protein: CASSEGGYVVEAFF; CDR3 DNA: TGTGCCAGCAGTGAGGGTGGGTACGTCGTGGAGGCTTTCTTT
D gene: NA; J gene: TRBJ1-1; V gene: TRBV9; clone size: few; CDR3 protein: CASSVVGHQNTEAFF; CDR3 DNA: TGTGCCAGCAGCGTAGTAGGACACCAGAACACTGAAGCTTTCTTT
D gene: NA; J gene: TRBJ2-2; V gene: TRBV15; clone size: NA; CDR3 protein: CATREGDYTGELFF; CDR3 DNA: TGTGCCACCAGAGAGGGGGACTACACCGGGGAGCTGTTTTTT
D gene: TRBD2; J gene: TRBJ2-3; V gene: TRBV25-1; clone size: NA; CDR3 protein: CASSEFASGGADTQYF; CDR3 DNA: TGTGCCAGCAGTGAATTCGCTAGCGGGGGGGCAGATACGCAGTATTTT
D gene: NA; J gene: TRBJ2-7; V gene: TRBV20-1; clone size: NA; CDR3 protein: CSARDQRGRTAAYEQYF; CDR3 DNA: TGCAGTGCTAGAGATCAGAGGGGCCGGACAGCGGCCTACGAGCAGTACTTC
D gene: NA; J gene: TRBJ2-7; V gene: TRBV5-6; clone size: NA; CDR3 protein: CASSMGRTRYEQYF; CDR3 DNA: TGTGCCAGCAGCATGGGACGGACCCGCTACGAGCAGTACTTC
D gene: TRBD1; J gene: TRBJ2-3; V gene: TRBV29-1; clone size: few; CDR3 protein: CSVEGIVPGGFEDTQYF; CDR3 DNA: TGCAGCGTTGAAGGTATAGTGCCAGGGGGCTTCGAAGATACGCAGTATTTT
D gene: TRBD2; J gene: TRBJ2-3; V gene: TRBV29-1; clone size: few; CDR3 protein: CSTRGDRRNTQYF; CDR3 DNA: TGCAGCACTCGGGGGGATCGAAGAAATACGCAGTATTTT